This TCR beta chain appears in the sequencing data of a study of T cells in Graves' hyperthyroidism and ophthalmopathy. In germline, CDR1 is KGHDR, CDR2 SFDVKD. The V end was cut by 4 bases, the J end by 6 bases, with 9 bases between. CDR3 length: 13 amino acids. Researchers amplified the TCR beta CDR3 regions from RNA transcripts. First-round RT-PCR with HTBI primers amplified the TCR CDR3 region. TCRdb processed the multiplex PCR reads anew with MiXCR; each CDR3 protein has one entry. Here the sample spans about 640,000 distinct CDR3 sequences, approximately 14% being singletons. General observations from the study: Ophthalmopathy prediction by the model preceded onset by a median about 6.8 months.

This clonotype appeared many times. Its antigen is not known. Thyroid ultrasound and orbital computed tomography, with clinical symptoms and serum thyroxine and TRAb, informed diagnoses. The PBMCs had their origin in 7.5 to 10 ml of fresh peripheral blood. The clonotype originates from a woman aged 45-65 years with Graves' ophthalmopathy. Material for sequencing was blood. The chain uses TRBV24-1 and TRBJ2-1; D is undetermined. DNA of the CDR3: TGTGCCACCAGTGACCCAGACCGCAATGAGCAGTTCTTC. It translates to CATSDPDRNEQFF.